A single sample is the source of the 22 T cell receptor beta chains below, sequenced in a study of CXCR3-negative and CXCR3-positive naive CD8 T cells. UMI-labeled 5' RACE TRB cDNA libraries were prepared from the cells. TCRdb re-called the 5' RACE reads, yielding one record per CDR3 amino acid sequence without DNA. The sample data list over 45,000 distinct CDR3 sequences. The source material was naive CXCR3- CD8+ T cells from blood. The subset is: CD45RO-CCR7+CD27+CD95- naive CD8+ T cells lacking CXCR3 (TNR3-). The receptors were sampled from a human donor in good health. Some clones in this sample may be carry-over from other donors' samples.

J is TRBJ1-5 and V is TRBV20-1; TCRdb outputs TRBD1, but without DNA this stays unchecked. Germline CDR1 and CDR2: DFQATT and SNEGSKA (reference sequence). The CDR3 is 16 amino acids. The CDR3 here is CSADRGPSHSNQPQHF.

The chain recombines TRBV20-1 with TRBJ2-1; the TRBD1 assignment by TCRdb is unverifiable without DNA. CDR1 and CDR2 from the germline V gene are DFQATT and SNEGSKA (reference sequence). CDR3 length: 15 residues. CDR3 protein: CSVIPSGQGTNEQFF.

The chain couples TRBV29-1 to TRBJ2-4; TCRdb selects TRBD1, and the lack of DNA leaves this call unchecked. This CDR3 region has 16 residues. CDR1 SQVTM and CDR2 ANQGSEA come from the germline V gene. CDR3: CSVEEGAGRAKNIQYF. Supplemented by reference TRBV29-1 and TRBJ2-4, the full variable domain reads SAVISQKPSRDICQRGTSLTIQCQVDSQVTMMFWYRQQPGQSLTLIATANQGSEATYESGFVIDKFPISRPNLTFSTLTVSNMSPEDSSIYLCSVEEGAGRAKNIQYFGAGTRLSVL.

The chain has TRBV4-3 and TRBJ2-7; the D gene TCRdb calls, TRBD1, cannot be checked with no DNA. There are 14 residues in the CDR3. CDR1 is LGHNA and CDR2 is YSLEER in the germline V gene. The CDR3: CASSVWTGGYEQYF.

The chain is built from TRBV28 and TRBJ2-1; TCRdb gives TRBD1 as the D gene, but with no DNA this cannot be confirmed. Germline lookup yields CDR1 MDHEN and CDR2 SYDVKM. The CDR3 consists of 16 residues. This CDR3 reads CASSWGRLSSYNEQFF.

The chain joins TRBV6-2 or TRBV6-3 to TRBJ2-7; TCRdb names TRBD1, which stays unverified in the absence of DNA. The CDR3 is 15 amino acids. Germline lookup yields CDR1 MNHEY and CDR2 SVGEGT. Here the CDR3 reads CASGTRDILVDEQYF.

The chain has TRBV6-4 and TRBJ2-2. The CDR3 has 15 residues. From germline, CDR1 is MRHNA and CDR2 SNTAGT. Here the CDR3 reads CASSEGIMETGELFF.

The J gene is TRBJ2-1, the V gene TRBV29-1. The CDR3 has 14 amino acids. CDR1 is SQVTM and CDR2 is ANQGSEA in the germline V gene. The CDR3 loop is CSVEDSGLYNEQFF.

The chain couples TRBV7-3 to TRBJ2-7; the TRBD1 assignment by TCRdb is unverifiable without DNA. The CDR3 is 14 amino acids. The germline gives CDR1 SGHTA, CDR2 FQGTGA. This chain's CDR3 is CASTLRPKEYEQYF.

V gene TRBV6-6 combines with J gene TRBJ2-1; TCRdb proposes TRBD2, but this gene call is untestable without DNA. This CDR3 is built from 16 residues. Germline CDR1 MNHNY, CDR2 SVGAGI (reference sequence). The CDR3 reads CASTPFGTSGNNEQFF.

The chain uses TRBV7-8 and TRBJ2-7; TCRdb's D call, TRBD1, is unchecked because there is no DNA. This CDR3 has 15 residues. Germline-derived CDR1 and CDR2 are SGHVS and FQNEAQ. The CDR3 loop is CASSIRQGAGNEQYF.

The rearrangement uses TRBV15 and TRBJ2-6. The CDR3 covers 16 residues. CDR1 and CDR2 from the germline V gene are LNHNV and YYDKDF (reference sequence). Here the CDR3 reads CATSREGGSGANVLTF.

This sequence joins TRBV21-1 and TRBJ2-1; TCRdb gives TRBD1 as the D gene, but with no DNA this cannot be confirmed. TRBV21-1 is assigned pseudogene status. The CDR3 is 16 residues long. The CDR3 is CASSLRDLGDYNEQFF.

This chain connects TRBV7-3 to TRBJ2-1; absent DNA, TCRdb's TRBD2 call cannot be checked. CDR1 SGHTA and CDR2 FQGTGA come from the germline V gene. The CDR3 extends over 16 amino acids. The CDR3 sequence: CASSLLGGGAYNEQFF.

J is TRBJ2-1 and V is TRBV7-9; TCRdb outputs TRBD2, but without DNA this stays unchecked. Germline-derived CDR1 and CDR2 are SEHNR and FQNEAQ (reference sequence). The CDR3 covers 15 residues. The CDR3 reads CASSLRGAEYNEQFF.

V usage is TRBV29-1 and J usage is TRBJ2-1. Germline V lookup: CDR1 SQVTM, CDR2 ANQGSEA. This CDR3 is built from 14 residues. The CDR3 is CSVDSLSSYNEQFF.

This chain joins TRBV27 and TRBJ2-7; TCRdb lists TRBD1, though no DNA is available to test this call. Germline V gene sequence: CDR1 MNHEY, CDR2 SMNVEV (reference sequence). This CDR3 spans 15 amino acids. The CDR3 sequence is CASSLSLGTGNEQYF.

This sequence joins TRBV12-3 or TRBV12-4 and TRBJ2-2; TCRdb lists TRBD1, though no DNA is available to test this call. The CDR3 spans 17 residues. CDR3 protein: CASSLIGSGGDAGELFF.

The J gene is TRBJ1-1, the V gene TRBV4-2; the TRBD1 assignment by TCRdb is unverifiable without DNA. This CDR3 has 17 residues. Germline V gene sequence: CDR1 LGHNA, CDR2 YNFKEQ. The chain's CDR3 is CASSQVDAWDRNTEAFF.

The V gene is TRBV28, the J gene TRBJ2-7; there is no DNA to check the TCRdb D call of TRBD1. The CDR3 covers 15 residues. Germline V gene data show CDR1 as MDHEN and CDR2 as SYDVKM. CDR3 in amino acids: CASSKGGMGSYEQYF. Based on the CDR3 plus reference TRBV28 and TRBJ2-7, the full variable domain is DVKVTQSSRYLVKRTGEKVFLECVQDMDHENMFWYRQDPGLGLRLIYFSYDVKMKEKGDIPEGYSVSREKKERFSLILESASTNQTSMYLCASSKGGMGSYEQYFGPGTRLTVT.

The chain employs TRBV7-9 and TRBJ2-3; the D call of TRBD1 rests on TCRdb alone, since no DNA is present to check it. The CDR3 totals 15 residues. Germline V CDR1 and CDR2: SEHNR, FQNEAQ (reference sequence). The CDR3: CASSLFDRGTDTQYF. Together with reference TRBV7-9 and TRBJ2-3, the CDR3 gives the full variable domain: DTGVSQNPRHKITKRGQNVTFRCDPISEHNRLYWYRQTLGQGPEFLTYFQNEAQLEKSRLLSDRFSAERPKGSFSTLEIQRTEQGDSAMYLCASSLFDRGTDTQYFGPGTRLTVL.

The CDR3 spells CSVGTGSNGYTF. The chain combines TRBV29-1 with TRBJ1-2; there is no DNA to check the TCRdb D call of TRBD1. Per the germline V gene, CDR1 is SQVTM and CDR2 is ANQGSEA. The CDR3 length is 12 residues.